The rows below give T cell receptor beta chains drawn from one sample of a study of cytomegalovirus exposure and HLA in healthy donors. The data were produced by immunoSEQ multiplex PCR, yet TCRdb's version contains in-frame clones alone and is incomplete. The sample includes about 160,000 clones, 85% to 90% of them seen just once. Input material: PBMCs. The origin of the receptors is a man younger than 35 in good health and CMV-seronegative. CDR3s include the opening cysteine and the closing phenylalanine or tryptophan. The D gene is left open where the match is weak. Expanded clones get a size class; other rows say once, few or many, or leave the size out.

v_call	d_call	j_call	clone_size	cdr3_aa	cdr3_nt
TRBV7-2	-	TRBJ1-2	-	CASSSLSNLPNYGYTF	TGTGCCAGCAGCTCACTTTCAAACCTCCCTAACTATGGCTACACCTTC
TRBV6-1	TRBD1	TRBJ2-1	-	CASNSRQGSYNEQFF	TGTGCCAGCAACTCCCGACAGGGATCCTACAATGAGCAGTTCTTC
TRBV11-2	TRBD1	TRBJ2-3	-	CASSSLRTGGSETQYF	TGTGCCAGCAGCTCCCTTAGGACAGGGGGCTCGGAAACGCAGTATTTT
TRBV18	-	TRBJ1-4	-	CASSPPTGGYEKLFF	TGTGCCAGCTCACCACCTACAGGAGGGTATGAAAAACTGTTTTTT
TRBV7-9	-	TRBJ2-5	-	CASRAGLQETQYF	TGTGCCAGCAGAGCAGGGCTCCAAGAGACCCAGTACTTC
TRBV11-2	TRBD1	TRBJ1-2	-	CASSSNSGTGVAYGYTF	TGTGCCAGCAGCTCAAACTCCGGGACAGGGGTGGCCTATGGCTACACCTTC
TRBV5-1	TRBD1	TRBJ1-1	-	CASSTGQGGTEAFF	TGCGCCAGCAGCACGGGACAGGGGGGCACTGAAGCTTTCTTT
TRBV6-1	-	TRBJ1-4	-	CASSGGYEKLFF	TGTGCCAGCAGTGGAGGGTATGAAAAACTGTTTTTT
TRBV7-2	TRBD2	TRBJ2-2	-	CASSLAATSGSTGELFF	TGTGCCAGCAGCTTAGCGGCAACTAGCGGGAGCACCGGGGAGCTGTTTTTT
TRBV11-2	-	TRBJ1-6	-	CASSLTRSLSSPLHF	TGTGCCAGCAGCTTGACACGGTCGCTATCGTCACCCCTCCACTTT
TRBV4-2	TRBD1	TRBJ2-4	-	CASSQDFQGTDKNIQYF	TGTGCCAGCAGCCAAGATTTTCAGGGGACAGACAAAAACATTCAGTACTTC
TRBV9	TRBD1	TRBJ2-6	-	CASSVGQGGSGANVLTF	TGTGCCAGCAGCGTGGGACAGGGGGGCTCTGGGGCCAACGTCCTGACTTTC
TRBV5-4	TRBD1	TRBJ2-2	-	CASRRKTGINTGELFF	TGTGCCAGCAGGCGAAAGACAGGGATAAACACCGGGGAGCTGTTTTTT
TRBV7-9	TRBD2	TRBJ2-7	few	CASSSTSGSYEQYF	TGTGCCAGCAGCTCGACTAGCGGGAGTTACGAGCAGTACTTC
TRBV4-1	TRBD2	TRBJ2-1	-	CASSLAGGRSGEQFF	TGCGCCAGCAGCCTGGCGGGAGGACGCTCAGGTGAGCAGTTCTTC
TRBV7-8	-	TRBJ1-2	many	CASSLGGGGSSYGYTF	TGTGCCAGCAGCTTAGGGGGCGGTGGCAGCAGCTATGGCTACACCTTC
TRBV19	TRBD2	TRBJ2-1	-	CASSSSGGYNEQFF	TGTGCCAGTAGTTCTAGCGGGGGATACAATGAGCAGTTCTTC
TRBV7-9	-	TRBJ2-7	-	CASSSGLQTYEQYF	TGTGCCAGCAGTTCCGGACTACAAACCTACGAGCAGTACTTC
TRBV2	TRBD2	TRBJ2-5	-	CASTAGGTETQYF	TGTGCCAGCACTGCGGGAGGTACAGAGACCCAGTACTTC
TRBV10-2	-	TRBJ1-2	once	CASSDTVYGYTF	TGCGCCAGCAGTGACACGGTCTATGGCTACACCTTC
TRBV6-6	-	TRBJ2-2	-	CASLGDPGELFF	TGTGCCAGCTTAGGAGATCCCGGGGAGCTGTTTTTT
TRBV28	TRBD2	TRBJ2-7	-	CASSRPGTSLRYEQYF	TGTGCCAGCAGTAGACCCGGGACTAGCCTCCGCTACGAGCAGTACTTC
TRBV6-5	-	TRBJ1-3	-	CTSVDRGNTIYF	-
TRBV5-4	-	TRBJ2-7	-	CASSSVLGDEQYF	TGTGCCAGCAGCTCGGTCCTAGGAGACGAGCAGTACTTC
TRBV4-3	TRBD2	TRBJ2-2	few	CASSQGLAGGYTEKLFF	TGCGCCAGCAGCCAAGGATTAGCGGGAGGCTACACCGAAAAGCTGTTTTTT
TRBV6-1	TRBD1	TRBJ1-3	-	CASSEIHRGGNTIYF	TGTGCCAGCAGTGAAATACACAGGGGTGGGAACACCATATATTTT
TRBV5-1	-	TRBJ2-3	-	CASTPEPGDTDTQYF	TGCGCCAGCACCCCGGAACCGGGGGACACAGATACGCAGTATTTT